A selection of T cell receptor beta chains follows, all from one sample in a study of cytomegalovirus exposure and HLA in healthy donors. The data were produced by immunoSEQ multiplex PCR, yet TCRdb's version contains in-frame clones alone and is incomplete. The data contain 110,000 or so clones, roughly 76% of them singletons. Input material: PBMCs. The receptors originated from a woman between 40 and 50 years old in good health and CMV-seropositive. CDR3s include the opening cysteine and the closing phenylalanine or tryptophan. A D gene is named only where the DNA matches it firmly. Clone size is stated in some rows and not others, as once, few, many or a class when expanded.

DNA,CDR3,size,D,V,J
TGTGCCAGCAGCTTAGGGACAGGGAACAATCAGCCCCAGCATTTT,CASSLGTGNNQPQHF,-,TRBD1,TRBV7-2,TRBJ1-5
TGTGCCAGCAGCTTAGGATTCCCAGACAGCGCAGCTAACTATGGCTACACCTTC,CASSLGFPDSAANYGYTF,-,-,TRBV13,TRBJ1-2
TGTGCCAGCAGCTCCTATGACACTGAAGCTTTCTTT,CASSSYDTEAFF,once,-,TRBV5-4,TRBJ1-1
TGCAGCGTTGAACGGGACAGGGGGGACGAGCAGTACTTC,CSVERDRGDEQYF,-,TRBD1,TRBV29-1,TRBJ2-7
TGTGCCAGCAGCTTGGACCAAACGGCAACTAATGAAAAACTGTTTTTT,CASSLDQTATNEKLFF,-,-,TRBV5-4,TRBJ1-4
TGTGCCAGCAGCCTACGGACTAGCGGGGGCCTGCGTGAGCAGTACTTC,CASSLRTSGGLREQYF,-,TRBD2,TRBV7-2,TRBJ2-7
TGTGCCACCAGCAGAGATATTGGGGGACAATACGAGCAGTACTTC,CATSRDIGGQYEQYF,once,-,TRBV15,TRBJ2-7
TGCGCCAGCAGCCCGGGGACACAGGGTGATGGGTATGGCTACACCTTC,CASSPGTQGDGYGYTF,-,-,TRBV5-1,TRBJ1-2
TGTGCCAGCAGCTCAAGTCGAGATGTCGGGGGCTACACCTTC,CASSSSRDVGGYTF,-,-,TRBV6-5,TRBJ1-2
TGCGCCAGCAGCCAGGGACAGGGGACGGGGGAAGAGACCCAGTACTTC,CASSQGQGTGEETQYF,-,TRBD1,TRBV5-1,TRBJ2-5
TGTGCCAGCAAGGATCCCCGCAGGATGAACACTGAAGCTTTCTTT,CASKDPRRMNTEAFF,-,-,TRBV2,TRBJ1-1
TGTGCCAGCAGCCCGCCTAGGCGGGGAGGCACAGATACGCAGTATTTT,CASSPPRRGGTDTQYF,-,-,TRBV5-4,TRBJ2-3
TGTGCCAGCCGGGACAGGGTTAACACCGGGGAGCTGTTTTTT,CASRDRVNTGELFF,-,TRBD1,TRBV6-1,TRBJ2-2
TGTGCCAGCAGCTTAGCGCTAGCAGGAAATCAGCCCCAGCATTTT,CASSLALAGNQPQHF,-,-,TRBV7-2,TRBJ1-5
TGTGCCAGCAGCTTAGGGACAGGGGAATACAATGAGCAGTTCTTC,CASSLGTGEYNEQFF,-,TRBD1,TRBV7-9,TRBJ2-1
TGTGCCAGCAGTCAAGGACAGGGGCGCTTGAGCGGCTACACCTTC,CASSQGQGRLSGYTF,-,TRBD1,TRBV11-1,TRBJ1-2
TGTGCCTGGAGGTCTGAGAGGAGCGGAGGCTACACCTTC,CAWRSERSGGYTF,-,-,TRBV30,TRBJ1-2
TGTGCCAGCAGTAAGGGGCTTCTAGCCAAAAACATTCAGTACTTC,CASSKGLLAKNIQYF,few,-,TRBV6-6,TRBJ2-4
TGTGCCAGCAGCCCCATCTGGGGGGATCTTTTGAACACTGAAGCTTTCTTT,CASSPIWGDLLNTEAFF,-,-,TRBV14,TRBJ1-1
TGTGCCAGCAGCTTGGGGGGGACTAGCGGGGGGATACGGGAGTATTTT,CASSLGGTSGGIREYF,-,TRBD2,TRBV5-4,TRBJ2-3
TGTGCCAGCAGTACCGGGAATCGCGGCAATCAGCCCCAGCATTTT,CASSTGNRGNQPQHF,-,-,TRBV2,TRBJ1-5
TGTGCCAGCAGCTTAGACCTAGCGGGGGCCACAGATACGCAGTATTTT,CASSLDLAGATDTQYF,-,TRBD2,TRBV7-9,TRBJ2-3
TGTGCCAGCACAAACGGTGTGAGGAACGAGCAGTACTTC,CASTNGVRNEQYF,few,-,TRBV5-6,TRBJ2-7